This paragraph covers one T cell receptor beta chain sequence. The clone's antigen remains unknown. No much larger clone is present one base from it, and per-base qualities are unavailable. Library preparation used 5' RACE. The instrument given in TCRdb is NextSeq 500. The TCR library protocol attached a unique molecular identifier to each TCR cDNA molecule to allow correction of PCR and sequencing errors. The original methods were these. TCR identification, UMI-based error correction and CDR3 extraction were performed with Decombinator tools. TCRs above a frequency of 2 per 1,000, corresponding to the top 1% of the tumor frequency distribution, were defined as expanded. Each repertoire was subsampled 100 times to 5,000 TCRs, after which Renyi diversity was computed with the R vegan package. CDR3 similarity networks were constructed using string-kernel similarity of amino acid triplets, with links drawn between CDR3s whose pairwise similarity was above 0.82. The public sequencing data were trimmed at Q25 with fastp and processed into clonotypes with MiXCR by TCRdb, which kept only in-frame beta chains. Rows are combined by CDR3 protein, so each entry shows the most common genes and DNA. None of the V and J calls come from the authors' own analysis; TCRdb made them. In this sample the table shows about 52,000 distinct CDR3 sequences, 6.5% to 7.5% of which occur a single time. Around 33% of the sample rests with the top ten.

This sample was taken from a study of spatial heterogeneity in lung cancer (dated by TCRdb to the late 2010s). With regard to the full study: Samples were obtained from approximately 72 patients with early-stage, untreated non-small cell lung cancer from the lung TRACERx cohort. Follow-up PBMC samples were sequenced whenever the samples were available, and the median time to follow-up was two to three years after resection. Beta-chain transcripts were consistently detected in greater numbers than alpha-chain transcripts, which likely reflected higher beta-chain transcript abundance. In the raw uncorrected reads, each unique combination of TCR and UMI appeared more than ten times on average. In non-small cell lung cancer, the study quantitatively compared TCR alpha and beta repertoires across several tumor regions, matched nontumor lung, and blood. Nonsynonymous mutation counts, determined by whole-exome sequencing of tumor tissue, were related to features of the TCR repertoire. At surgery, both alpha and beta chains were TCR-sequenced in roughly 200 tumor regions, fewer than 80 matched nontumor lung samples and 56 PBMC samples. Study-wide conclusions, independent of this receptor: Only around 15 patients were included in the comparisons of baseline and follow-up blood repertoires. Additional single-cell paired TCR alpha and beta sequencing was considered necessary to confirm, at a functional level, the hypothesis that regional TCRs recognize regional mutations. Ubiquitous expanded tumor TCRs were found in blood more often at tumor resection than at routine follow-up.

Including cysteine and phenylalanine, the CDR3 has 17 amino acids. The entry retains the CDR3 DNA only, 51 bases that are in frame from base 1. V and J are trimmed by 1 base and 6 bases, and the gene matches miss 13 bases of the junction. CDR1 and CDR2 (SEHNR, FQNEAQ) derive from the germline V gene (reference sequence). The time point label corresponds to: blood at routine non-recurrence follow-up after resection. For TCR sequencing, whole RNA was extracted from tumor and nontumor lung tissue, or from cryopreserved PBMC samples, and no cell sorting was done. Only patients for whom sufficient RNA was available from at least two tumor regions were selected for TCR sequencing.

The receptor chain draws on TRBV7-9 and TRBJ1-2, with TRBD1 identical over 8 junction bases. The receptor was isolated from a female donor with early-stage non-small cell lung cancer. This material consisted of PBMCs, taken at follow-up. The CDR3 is CASSLGRETGEINGYTF. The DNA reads TGTGCCAGCAGCTTAGGAAGGGAGACAGGGGAGATCAATGGCTACACCTTC.